The sequence of this T cell receptor beta chain was determined in a study of blood T cell repertoires in COVID-19. Background on the study: The analysed material was cDNA or gDNA that came from T cells, B-cell-depleted T cells, or PBMCs.

Sequencing used immunoSEQ multiplex PCR; TCRdb keeps in-frame clones, though not all of them. The sample records approximately 210,000 clones, 80% to 90% being singletons. This CDR3 spans 15 amino acids. The V and J ends lost 0 bases and 3 bases respectively, with 10 bases between them. CDR1 SGHRS and CDR2 YFSETQ come from the germline V gene. Sequences were obtained from peripheral blood. J is TRBJ1-3 and V is TRBV5-1; D perhaps matches TRBD1 (5 bases). The receptor comes from a man aged 25-45 years who had recovered from COVID-19. The chain's CDR3 is CASSLVSGDGNTIYF. CDR3 nucleotides: TGCGCCAGCAGCTTGGTGTCGGGGGATGGAAACACCATATATTTT.